The rows below give T cell receptor beta chains drawn from one sample of a study of post-analysis software for immune sequencing data. From the PCR reads, TCRdb called clonotypes with MiXCR, one entry per CDR3 protein. Among under 900,000 distinct CDR3 sequences listed, approximately 50% were seen once. The sample comprised blood. These receptors were taken from a girl aged 5 to 17 with multiple sclerosis. Both conserved end residues are part of each CDR3. The order of the fields is clone size, V gene, J gene, D gene, CDR3 DNA, CDR3 protein. The D gene is left open where the match is weak. Only some rows state a clone size, as once, few, many or a class for expanded clones.

>-|TRBV6-6|TRBJ2-5|TRBD2
TGTGCCAGCAGACCGACTAGCGGGGGACAAGAGACCCAGTACTTC
CASRPTSGGQETQYF
>-|TRBV12-3/TRBV12-4|TRBJ2-5|-
TGTGCCAGCAGTCCAAACTCCGGGACTGGGGCCTCCCAGTACTTC
CASSPNSGTGASQYF
>few|TRBV7-9|TRBJ1-1|-
TGTGCCAGCAGCTCCAATCGAGCGGGGACTGAAGCTTTCTTT
CASSSNRAGTEAFF
>few|TRBV7-2|TRBJ2-1|TRBD2
TGTGCCAGCAGCTTAGGGGGACTAGCATACCATGAGCAGTTCTTC
CASSLGGLAYHEQFF
>few|TRBV12-3/TRBV12-4|TRBJ2-7|-
TGTGCCAGCAGTGTAGCGGATACCTACGAGCAGTACTTC
CASSVADTYEQYF
>-|TRBV20-1|TRBJ2-5|TRBD2
TGCAGTGCTAGCACACTAGCGGGAGTAGCAGAGACCCAGTACTTC
CSASTLAGVAETQYF
>once|TRBV29-1|TRBJ1-2|-
TGCAGCGTTGAAGTCCGGGCGGGGTATGGCTACACCTTC
CSVEVRAGYGYTF
>-|TRBV20-1|TRBJ2-1|-
TGCAGTGCGAGAGGTCTAGCGTGGAACGAGCAGTTCTTC
CSARGLAWNEQFF
>once|TRBV5-1|TRBJ2-7|-
TGCGCCAGCAGCCCCCTCTGGGGGGACGAGCAGTACTTC
CASSPLWGDEQYF
>few|TRBV29-1|TRBJ2-3|-
TGCAGCGTTGCGGGGAAGGGCACAGATACGCAGTATTTT
CSVAGKGTDTQYF
>-|TRBV5-1|TRBJ2-1|-
TGCGCCAGCAGCTTGGCCGTGGGGCCATACAATGAGCAGTTCTTC
CASSLAVGPYNEQFF
>-|TRBV28|TRBJ2-1|TRBD2
TGTGCCAGCAGTGAGACTAGCGGGAGAGGGAATGAGCAGTTCTTC
CASSETSGRGNEQFF